This T cell receptor beta chain was observed in a study of ipilimumab plus nivolumab after autologous stem cell transplantation. Overall study context: Typical patient got a handful of ipilimumab doses and seven to nine nivolumab doses (median).

CDR3 length: 15 amino acids. CDR1 is ENHRY, CDR2 SYGVKD, per germline. The data were produced by immunoSEQ multiplex PCR, yet TCRdb's version contains in-frame clones alone and is incomplete. Seen here are 15,000 to 20,000 clones, roughly 79% observed once, and the top ten hold roughly 10%. Patients got ipilimumab 1 mg/kg beginning 14 to 28 days post-transplant. Worth noting for this clone: Sequence at one end of the junction differs from germline and may be a read error.

The specimen comprised PBMCs, sampled in a trial of ipilimumab plus nivolumab as post-transplant consolidation. This clonotype was sampled from a male donor with diffuse large B-cell lymphoma. This chain joins TRBV10-3 and TRBJ1-1; D not certain. The CDR3 loop reads CASSYGLGRNTEAFF. CDR3 DNA sequence: TGTGCCAGCAGTTACGGCCTAGGGAGGAACACTGAAGCTTTCTTT.